What follows are 23 T cell receptor beta chains derived from one specimen sequenced in a study of technical replicates of blood from several donors. Only in-frame clones appear in the TCRdb table, and some are missing; sequencing was by immunoSEQ multiplex PCR. The sample records around 68,000 clones, about 97% being singletons. The source material was T cells isolated from PBMCs. Source of these receptors: a human donor in good health.

The chain combines TRBV6-5 with TRBJ2-2; tentatively, D is TRBD1 (6 bases). The germline V and J ends were trimmed by 2 bases and 5 bases, with 9 bases remaining between them. The CDR3 contains 14 residues. The germline CDR1 and CDR2 sequences are MNHEY and SVGAGI. CDR3 nucleotide sequence: TGTGCCAGCAGTTACGACAGGTTAACCGGGGAGCTGTTTTTT. Its protein is CASSYDRLTGELFF.

The chain is built from TRBV29-1 and TRBJ1-1; a possible D gene is TRBD1 (6 bases). The CDR3 sequence is 12 residues long. V gave up 6 bases and J gave up 1 base, with 9 bases separating them. Germline-derived CDR1 and CDR2 are SQVTM and ANQGSEA. CDR3 nucleotides: TGCAGCGTACAGACAGGGAACACTGAAGCTTTCTTT. Translated: CSVQTGNTEAFF.

The chain recombines TRBV6-6 with TRBJ2-6; D is possibly TRBD1 (6 bases). The CDR3 has 14 residues. Germline values: CDR1 MNHNY, CDR2 SVGAGI (reference sequence). With 7 bases removed from V and 4 bases from J, the gap between germline ends came to 11 bases. CDR3 amino acids: CASIRGPGANVLTF. CDR3 coding DNA: TGTGCCAGCATCAGGGGTCCCGGGGCCAACGTCCTGACTTTC.

This chain links TRBV27 with TRBJ2-7, with a tentative D call TRBD1 (5 bases). V dropped 3 bases and J dropped 6 bases, with 21 bases sitting between them. In germline, CDR1 is MNHEY, CDR2 SMNVEV (reference sequence). The CDR3 sequence is 16 residues long. The CDR3 is CASSFPPGFDSCEQYF. CDR3 DNA: TGTGCCAGCAGTTTCCCCCCAGGGTTCGATTCGTGCGAGCAGTACTTC.

The V gene is TRBV29-1, the J gene TRBJ1-2, with 10 nucleotides matching TRBD1. CDR3 length: 14 amino acids. V shed 4 bases and J 5 bases; nucleotides not matched to a gene: 7. Per germline, CDR1 SQVTM and CDR2 ANQGSEA. The CDR3 nucleotides read TGCAGCGTTGGGGACAGGGGAAGAGGGTATGGCTACACCTTC. Translating gives CSVGDRGRGYGYTF. The variable domain in full, with the rest retrieved from reference TRBV29-1 and TRBJ1-2, is SAVISQKPSRDICQRGTSLTIQCQVDSQVTMMFWYRQQPGQSLTLIATANQGSEATYESGFVIDKFPISRPNLTFSTLTVSNMSPEDSSIYLCSVGDRGRGYGYTFGSGTRLTVV.

The V and J genes are TRBV5-1 and TRBJ2-1, with D hard to call. The CDR3 runs 12 residues. Trimming took off 6 bases at V and 5 bases at J, with 9 bases between the two ends. Germline V CDR1 and CDR2: SGHRS, YFSETQ. The CDR3 DNA follows: TGCGCCAGCAATTTACTTGACAATGAGCAGTTCTTC. This gives the protein CASNLLDNEQFF.

The J gene is TRBJ2-1, the V gene TRBV25-1; TRBD2 is a possible D gene (6 bases). V shed 10 bases and J shed 3 bases, with 10 bases lying between them. The germline CDR1 and CDR2 sequences are MGHDK and SYGVNS. The CDR3 totals 12 residues. This CDR3 reads CATSEGYNEQFF. The CDR3 DNA reads TGTGCCACCTCGGAGGGCTACAATGAGCAGTTCTTC.

J is TRBJ1-5 and V is TRBV6-1, with 9 bases fitting TRBD1. J gave up 7 bases and V 2 bases, and 12 bases lay outside the gene matches. Germline V gives CDR1 MNHNS, CDR2 SASEGT. The CDR3 has 17 residues. CDR3 region: CASSERGPGQGTQPQHF. DNA for the CDR3: TGTGCCAGCAGTGAAAGGGGGCCGGGACAGGGCACACAGCCCCAGCATTTT.

This clone has just a few counts. The chain links TRBV6-4 to TRBJ2-1; unclear D gene. V was trimmed by 2 bases and J by 8 bases, leaving 10 bases between them. The CDR3 runs 13 residues. From germline, CDR1 is MRHNA and CDR2 SNTAGT. Here the CDR3 reads CASSDRWLDEQFF. The CDR3 region has the DNA TGTGCCAGCAGTGACAGGTGGCTAGATGAGCAGTTCTTC.

The J gene is TRBJ2-5, the V gene TRBV29-1; TRBD2 agrees at 8 bases. V shed 3 bases, J shed 1 base, and the junction held 4 bases outside the gene matches. Germline-derived CDR1 and CDR2 are SQVTM and ANQGSEA. The CDR3 covers 14 residues. CDR3 sequence reads: CSVDRSGSQETQYF. The DNA of the CDR3 is TGCAGCGTTGACCGGAGCGGGAGCCAAGAGACCCAGTACTTC.

This rearrangement joins TRBV29-1 to TRBJ2-2, with a weak D call TRBD2 (6 bases). Germline CDR1 and CDR2: SQVTM and ANQGSEA. The CDR3 is made up of 17 amino acids. Trimming took 4 bases from V and 0 from J, leaving 18 bases between them. As DNA, the CDR3 is TGCAGCGTTGTAGGCGGTCCCGGCGGGACGAACACCGGGGAGCTGTTTTTT. It yields the protein CSVVGGPGGTNTGELFF.

This chain links TRBV6-5 with TRBJ2-3; 12 bases are shared with TRBD2. The CDR3 loop spans 15 amino acids. With 5 bases clipped from V and 4 bases from J, the junction kept 4 bases outside the gene matches. CDR1 and CDR2 (germline): MNHEY, SVGAGI. The CDR3 sequence: CASSGLAGTADTQYF. The DNA of the CDR3 is TGTGCCAGCAGTGGACTAGCGGGAACTGCAGATACGCAGTATTTT.

Concerning this clone itself: One junction end disagrees with the germline gene, perhaps due to a read error. The chain recombines TRBV7-7 with TRBJ2-7, with D tentatively TRBD2 (5 bases). The CDR3 sequence is 11 residues long. Germline V lookup: CDR1 SSHAT, CDR2 FNYEAQ (reference sequence). The CDR3, as DNA: TGTGCCAGCAGCCGCGCCCAAGGAGGCTCCTTC. Protein: CASSRAQGGSF.

This rearrangement joins TRBV9 to TRBJ2-7; 10 nucleotides agree with TRBD1. Germline CDR1 is SGDLS and CDR2 is YYNGEE. Trimming took 0 bases from V and 4 from J; bases not matched to a gene: 4. The CDR3 runs 15 residues. The CDR3, as DNA: TGTGCCAGCAGCGTAGATGGGACAGGGGCGTACGAGCAGTACTTC. This sequence encodes CASSVDGTGAYEQYF.

The V gene is TRBV19, the J gene TRBJ1-1; D remains unclear. CDR1 is LNHDA, CDR2 SQIVND, per germline (reference sequence). CDR3 length: 14 amino acids. V shed 0 bases and J shed 12 bases, with 17 bases lying between them. Here the CDR3 reads CASSIDPAPGRTFF. Here the CDR3 DNA reads TGTGCCAGTAGTATAGATCCCGCCCCCGGGAGGACTTTCTTT.

In DNA form, the CDR3 reads TGCAGCGTTCTGCCTAGCGGACACAATGAGCAGTTCTTC. Protein sequence: CSVLPSGHNEQFF. The rearrangement uses TRBV29-1 and TRBJ2-1; 7 bases fit TRBD2. J was trimmed by 5 bases and V by 5 bases; bases with no gene match: 6. Per germline, CDR1 SQVTM and CDR2 ANQGSEA. The CDR3 spans 13 residues.

The rearrangement joins TRBV5-6 to TRBJ2-7, with a possible D match to TRBD1 (5 bases). Trimming left V 0 bases short and J 4 bases short, with 14 bases between. The CDR3 sequence is 15 residues long. Germline CDR1 and CDR2: SGHDT and YYEEEE. The CDR3 sequence: CASSLEQPGAYEQYF. CDR3 bases: TGTGCCAGCAGCTTGGAACAGCCTGGGGCTTACGAGCAGTACTTC.

This CDR3 is CASSVAGGHGSYNEQFF. CDR3 DNA: TGTGCCAGCAGCGTAGCCGGCGGCCATGGCTCCTACAATGAGCAGTTCTTC. V gene TRBV9 combines with J gene TRBJ2-1, with D unclear. The CDR3 is 17 residues long. CDR1 is SGDLS and CDR2 is YYNGEE in the germline V gene. The V and J ends lost 0 bases and 0 bases respectively, with 13 bases between them.

V is TRBV5-1 and J is TRBJ2-6, with 7 bases aligning to TRBD2. The V gene end was trimmed by 1 base and the J gene end by 1 base; junction bases not matched to a gene: 8. Germline V lookup: CDR1 SGHRS, CDR2 YFSETQ. The length of the CDR3 is 18 residues. CDR3 nucleotides: TGCGCCAGCAGCTTGTGGGTGGGGACTAAATCTGGGGCCAACGTCCTGACTTTC. This translates into CASSLWVGTKSGANVLTF.

The chain's CDR3 is CASIAGGNQPQHF. The CDR3 DNA is TGTGCCAGTATCGCAGGGGGTAATCAGCCCCAGCATTTT. The chain carries TRBV19 and TRBJ1-5; TRBD1 aligns across 7 bases. Germline V CDR1 and CDR2: LNHDA, SQIVND (reference sequence). Trimming took 7 bases from V and 4 from J; bases not matched to a gene: 4. The CDR3 loop spans 13 amino acids.

The gene calls are TRBV27 and TRBJ2-5; D is perhaps TRBD2 (6 bases). CDR1 MNHEY and CDR2 SMNVEV come from the germline V gene (reference sequence). This CDR3 contains 15 residues. V gave up 5 bases and J gave up 4 bases, with 17 bases separating them. The CDR3 here is CASSPSPGLAETQYF. As DNA, the CDR3 is TGTGCCAGCAGTCCTTCCCCGGGACTGGCAGAGACCCAGTACTTC.

The chain recombines TRBV27 with TRBJ2-7, with D unclear. The CDR3 spans 14 residues. The germline V gene has CDR1 MNHEY and CDR2 SMNVEV (reference sequence). Trimming shortened V by 1 base and J by 0 bases, and 7 bases separated the two germline ends. In nucleotides, the CDR3 is TGTGCCAGCAGTTTATTGGGCACCTCCTACGAGCAGTACTTC. This codes for CASSLLGTSYEQYF.

In DNA, the CDR3 is TGTGCCAGCTCACCCGTCTTGGTAGAATCCTACAATGAGCAGTTCTTC. Its protein is CASSPVLVESYNEQFF. This chain links TRBV18 with TRBJ2-1; D gene unclear. This CDR3 has 16 residues. V lost 3 bases to trimming and J lost 1 base, with 13 bases between them. The germline V gene has CDR1 KGHSH and CDR2 LQKENI.